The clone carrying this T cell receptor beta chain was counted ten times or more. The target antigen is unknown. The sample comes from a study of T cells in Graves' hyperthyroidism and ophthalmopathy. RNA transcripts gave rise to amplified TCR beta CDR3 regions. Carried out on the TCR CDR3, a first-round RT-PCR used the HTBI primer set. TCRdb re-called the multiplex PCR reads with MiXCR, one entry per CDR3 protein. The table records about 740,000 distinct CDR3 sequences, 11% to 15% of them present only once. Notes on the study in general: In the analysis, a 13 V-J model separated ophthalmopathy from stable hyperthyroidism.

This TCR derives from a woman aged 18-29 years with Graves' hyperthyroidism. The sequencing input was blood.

The CDR3 coding sequence is TGTGCCTGGAGTGAGATGGCTAACTATGGCTACACCTTC. Its translation: CAWSEMANYGYTF. The chain joins TRBV30 to TRBJ1-2; no clear D. This CDR3 comprises 13 residues. The V end was cut by 1 base, the J end by 0 bases, with 6 bases between. Germline-derived CDR1 and CDR2 are GTSNPN and SVGIG (reference sequence).